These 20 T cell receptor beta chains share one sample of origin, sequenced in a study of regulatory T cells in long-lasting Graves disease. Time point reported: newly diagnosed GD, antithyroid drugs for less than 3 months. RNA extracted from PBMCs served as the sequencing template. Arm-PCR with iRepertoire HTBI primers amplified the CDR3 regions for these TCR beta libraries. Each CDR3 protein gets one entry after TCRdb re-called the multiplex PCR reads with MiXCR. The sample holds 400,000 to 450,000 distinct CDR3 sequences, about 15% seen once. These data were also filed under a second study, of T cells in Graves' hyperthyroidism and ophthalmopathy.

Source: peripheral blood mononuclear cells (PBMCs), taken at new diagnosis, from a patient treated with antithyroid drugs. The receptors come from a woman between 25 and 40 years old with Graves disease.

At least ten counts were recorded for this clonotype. CDR3 protein: CASSPELDRTSTDTQYF. The CDR3 DNA reads as TGTGCCAGCAGCCCGGAACTAGACAGGACTAGCACAGATACGCAGTATTTT. The V call is TRBV3-1, the J call TRBJ2-3; a weak D match, TRBD1 (6 bases). CDR3 length: 17 amino acids. Germline loops: CDR1 LGHDT, CDR2 YNNKEL (reference sequence). Trimming pared 4 bases from V and 0 bases from J, leaving 17 bases between.

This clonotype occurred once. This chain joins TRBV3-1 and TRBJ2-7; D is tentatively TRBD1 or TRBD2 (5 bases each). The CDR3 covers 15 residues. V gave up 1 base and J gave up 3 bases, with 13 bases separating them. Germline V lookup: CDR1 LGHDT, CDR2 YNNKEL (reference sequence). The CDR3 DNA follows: TGTGCCAGCAGCCAAGCCCATGGGGGAAACTACGAGCAGTACTTC. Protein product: CASSQAHGGNYEQYF.

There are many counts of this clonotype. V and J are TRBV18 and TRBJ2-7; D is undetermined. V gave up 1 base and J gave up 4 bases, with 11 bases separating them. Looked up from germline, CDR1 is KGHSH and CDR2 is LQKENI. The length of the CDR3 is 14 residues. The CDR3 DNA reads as TGTGCCAGCTCACCACTTGGTGAAGGGTACGAGCAGTACTTC. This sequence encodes CASSPLGEGYEQYF.

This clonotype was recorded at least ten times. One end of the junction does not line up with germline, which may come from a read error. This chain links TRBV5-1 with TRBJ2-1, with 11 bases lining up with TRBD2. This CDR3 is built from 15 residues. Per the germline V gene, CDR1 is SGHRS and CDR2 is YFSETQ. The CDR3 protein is CASSLTSGIYNEQFF. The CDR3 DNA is TGTGCCAGCAGTTTGACTAGCGGGATCTACAATGAGCAGTTCTTC.

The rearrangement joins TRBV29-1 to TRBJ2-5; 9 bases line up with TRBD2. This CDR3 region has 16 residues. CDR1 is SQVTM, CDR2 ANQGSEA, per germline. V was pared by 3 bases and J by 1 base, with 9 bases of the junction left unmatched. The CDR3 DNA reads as TGCAGCGTTGAGACACCTAGCGGGGAACCCCAAGAGACCCAGTACTTC. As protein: CSVETPSGEPQETQYF.

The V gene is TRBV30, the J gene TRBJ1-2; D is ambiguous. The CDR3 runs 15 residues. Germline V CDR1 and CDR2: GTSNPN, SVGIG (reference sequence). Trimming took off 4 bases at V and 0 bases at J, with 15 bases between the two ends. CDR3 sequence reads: CAWKRVKISNYGYTF. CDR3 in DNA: TGTGCCTGGAAGCGGGTAAAGATTTCTAACTATGGCTACACCTTC.

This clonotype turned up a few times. The CDR3 loop reads CATSGGTGLADTQYF. The CDR3 DNA reads as TGTGCCACCAGTGGCGGGACAGGCCTCGCAGATACGCAGTATTTT. V usage is TRBV24-1 and J usage is TRBJ2-3; TRBD1 agrees at 8 bases. Germline CDR1 is KGHDR and CDR2 is SFDVKD. V lost 5 bases, J lost 4 bases, and 7 bases stayed unmatched. This CDR3 contains 15 residues.

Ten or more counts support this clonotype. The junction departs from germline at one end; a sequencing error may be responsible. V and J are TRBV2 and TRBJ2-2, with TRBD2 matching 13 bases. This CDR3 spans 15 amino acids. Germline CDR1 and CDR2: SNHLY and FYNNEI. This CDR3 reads CASTGTSGNPGELFF. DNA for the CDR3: TGTGCCAGCACCGGGACTAGCGGGAACCCCGGGGAGCTGTTTTTT.

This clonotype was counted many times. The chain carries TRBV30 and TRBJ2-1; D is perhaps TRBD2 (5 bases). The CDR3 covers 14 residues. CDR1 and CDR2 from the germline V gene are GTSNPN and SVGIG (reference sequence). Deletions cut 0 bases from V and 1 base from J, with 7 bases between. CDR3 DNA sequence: TGTGCCTGGAGTGTCGGGGTATCCTACAATGAGCAGTTCTTC. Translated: CAWSVGVSYNEQFF.

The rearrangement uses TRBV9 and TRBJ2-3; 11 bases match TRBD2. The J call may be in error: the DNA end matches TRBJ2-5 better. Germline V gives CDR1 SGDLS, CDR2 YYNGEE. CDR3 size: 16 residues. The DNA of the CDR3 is TGTGCCAGCAGCCCCCGATCTAGCGGGAGGATAGAGACCCAGTACTTC. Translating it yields CASSPRSSGRIETQYF.

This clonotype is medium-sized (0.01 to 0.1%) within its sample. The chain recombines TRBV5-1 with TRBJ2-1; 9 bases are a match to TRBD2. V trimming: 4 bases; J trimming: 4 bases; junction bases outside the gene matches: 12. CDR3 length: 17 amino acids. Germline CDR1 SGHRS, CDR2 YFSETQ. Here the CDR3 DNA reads TGCGCCAGCAGCCTCCAGAGGTTGACTAGCGGATACAATGAGCAGTTCTTC. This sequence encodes CASSLQRLTSGYNEQFF.

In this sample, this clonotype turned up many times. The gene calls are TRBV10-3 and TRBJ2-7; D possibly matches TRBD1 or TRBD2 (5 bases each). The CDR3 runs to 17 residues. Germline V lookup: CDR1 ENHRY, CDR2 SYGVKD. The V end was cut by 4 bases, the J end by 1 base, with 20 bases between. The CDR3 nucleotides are TGTGCCATCAGTGCCCGGGACGGACAATCGGTGTCCTACGAGCAGTACTTC. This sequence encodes CAISARDGQSVSYEQYF.

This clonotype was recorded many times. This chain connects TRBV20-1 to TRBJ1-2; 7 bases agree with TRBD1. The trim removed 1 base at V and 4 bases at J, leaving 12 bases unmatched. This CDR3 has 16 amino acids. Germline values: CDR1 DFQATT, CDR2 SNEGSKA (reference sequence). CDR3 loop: CSARGAGTDNVYGYTF. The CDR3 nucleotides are TGCAGTGCTAGAGGGGCAGGGACAGACAACGTCTATGGCTACACCTTC.

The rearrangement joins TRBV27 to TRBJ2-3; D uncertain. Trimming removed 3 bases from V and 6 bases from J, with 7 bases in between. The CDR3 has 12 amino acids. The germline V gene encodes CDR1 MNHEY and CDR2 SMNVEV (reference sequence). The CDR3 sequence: CASSFRMDTQYF. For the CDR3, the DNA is TGTGCCAGCAGTTTCCGGATGGATACGCAGTATTTT.

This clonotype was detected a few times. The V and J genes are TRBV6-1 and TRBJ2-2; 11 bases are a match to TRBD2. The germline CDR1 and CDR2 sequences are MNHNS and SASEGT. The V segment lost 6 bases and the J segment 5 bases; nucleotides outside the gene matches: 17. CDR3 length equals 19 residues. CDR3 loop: CASSRRLAGTDFRTGELFF. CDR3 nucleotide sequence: TGTGCCAGCAGCCGCCGACTAGCGGGGACCGACTTCCGGACCGGGGAGCTGTTTTTT.

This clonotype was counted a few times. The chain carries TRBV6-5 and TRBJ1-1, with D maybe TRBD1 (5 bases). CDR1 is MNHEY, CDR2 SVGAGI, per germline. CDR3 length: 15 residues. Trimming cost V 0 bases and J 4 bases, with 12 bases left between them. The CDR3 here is CASSYSGQGRTEAFF. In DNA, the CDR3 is TGTGCCAGCAGTTACTCAGGGCAGGGTCGCACTGAAGCTTTCTTT.

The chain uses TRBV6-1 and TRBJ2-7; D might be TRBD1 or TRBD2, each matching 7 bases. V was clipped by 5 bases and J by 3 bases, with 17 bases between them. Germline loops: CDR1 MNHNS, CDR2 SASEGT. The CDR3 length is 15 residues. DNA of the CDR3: TGTGCCAGCAGTCCCCCCAGGGGGGGCGGCTACGAGCAGTACTTC. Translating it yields CASSPPRGGGYEQYF.

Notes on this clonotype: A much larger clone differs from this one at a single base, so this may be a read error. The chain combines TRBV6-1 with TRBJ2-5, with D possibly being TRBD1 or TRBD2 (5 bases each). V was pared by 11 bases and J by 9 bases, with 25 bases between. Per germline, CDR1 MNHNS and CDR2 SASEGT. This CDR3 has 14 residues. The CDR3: CAGARGEGVEAQYF. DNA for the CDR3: TGTGCCGGGGCCCGGGGTGAGGGAGTGGAGGCCCAGTACTTC.

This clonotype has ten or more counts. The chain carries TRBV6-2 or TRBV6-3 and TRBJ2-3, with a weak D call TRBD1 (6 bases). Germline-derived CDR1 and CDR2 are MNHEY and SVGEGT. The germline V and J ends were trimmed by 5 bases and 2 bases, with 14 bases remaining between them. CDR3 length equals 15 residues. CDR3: CASSDPYRATDTQYF. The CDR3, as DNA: TGTGCCAGCAGTGACCCTTACAGGGCCACAGATACGCAGTATTTT.

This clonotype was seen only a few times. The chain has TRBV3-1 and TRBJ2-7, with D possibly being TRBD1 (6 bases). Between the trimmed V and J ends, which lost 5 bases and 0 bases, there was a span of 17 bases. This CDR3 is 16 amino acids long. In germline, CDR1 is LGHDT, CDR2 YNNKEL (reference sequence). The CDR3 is CASSLGDTLLSYEQYF. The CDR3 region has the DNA TGTGCCAGCAGCTTGGGGGACACCCTTCTCTCCTACGAGCAGTACTTC.